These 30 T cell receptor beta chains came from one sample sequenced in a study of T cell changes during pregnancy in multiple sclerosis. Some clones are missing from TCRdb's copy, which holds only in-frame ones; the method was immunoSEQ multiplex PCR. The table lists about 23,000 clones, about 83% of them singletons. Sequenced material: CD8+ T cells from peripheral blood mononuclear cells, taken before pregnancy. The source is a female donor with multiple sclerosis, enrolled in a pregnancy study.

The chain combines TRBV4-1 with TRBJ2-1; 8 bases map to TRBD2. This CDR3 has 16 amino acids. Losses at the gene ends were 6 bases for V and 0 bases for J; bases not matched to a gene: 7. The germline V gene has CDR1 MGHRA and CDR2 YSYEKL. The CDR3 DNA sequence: TGCGCCAGCAGTCTAACCGGGACTAGCTCCTACAATGAGCAGTTCTTC. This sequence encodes CASSLTGTSSYNEQFF.

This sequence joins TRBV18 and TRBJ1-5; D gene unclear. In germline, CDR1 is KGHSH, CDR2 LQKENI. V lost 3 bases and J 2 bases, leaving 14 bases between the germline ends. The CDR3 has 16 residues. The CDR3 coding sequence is TGTGCCAGCTCACCGACTCAAAAGAGAGGCAATCAGCCCCAGCATTTT. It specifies CASSPTQKRGNQPQHF.

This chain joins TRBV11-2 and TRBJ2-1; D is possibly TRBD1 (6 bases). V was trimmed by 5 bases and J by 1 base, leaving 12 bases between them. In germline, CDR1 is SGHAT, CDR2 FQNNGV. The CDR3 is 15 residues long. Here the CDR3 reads CASSGQDRSYNEQFF. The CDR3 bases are TGTGCCAGCAGCGGGCAGGACAGATCCTACAATGAGCAGTTCTTC.

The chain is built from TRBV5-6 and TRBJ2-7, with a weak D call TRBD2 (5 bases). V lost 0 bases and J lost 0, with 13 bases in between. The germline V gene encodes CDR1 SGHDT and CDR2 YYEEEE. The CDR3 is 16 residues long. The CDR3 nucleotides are TGTGCCAGCAGCTTGGGGGCATTGGGAGTCTCCTACGAGCAGTACTTC. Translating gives CASSLGALGVSYEQYF.

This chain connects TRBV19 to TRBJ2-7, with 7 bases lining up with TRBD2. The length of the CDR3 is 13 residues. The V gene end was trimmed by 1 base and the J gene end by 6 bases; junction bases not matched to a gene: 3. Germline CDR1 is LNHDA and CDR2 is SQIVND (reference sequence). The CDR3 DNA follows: TGTGCCAGTAGTATAGGAGGGAGGGCCGAGCAGTACTTC. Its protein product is CASSIGGRAEQYF.

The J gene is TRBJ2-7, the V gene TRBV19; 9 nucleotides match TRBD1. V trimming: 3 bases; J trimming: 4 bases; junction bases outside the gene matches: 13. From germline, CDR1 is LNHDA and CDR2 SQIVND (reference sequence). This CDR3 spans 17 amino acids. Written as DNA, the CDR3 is TGTGCCAGTAGTATCGGTGTACCCGGGACAGGGTGTTACGAGCAGTACTTC. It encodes CASSIGVPGTGCYEQYF.

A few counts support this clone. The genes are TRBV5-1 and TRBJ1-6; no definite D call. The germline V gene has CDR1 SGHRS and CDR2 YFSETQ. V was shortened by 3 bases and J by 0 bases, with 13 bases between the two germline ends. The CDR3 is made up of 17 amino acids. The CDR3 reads CASSSGILDSYNSPLHF. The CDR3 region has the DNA TGCGCCAGCAGCTCCGGGATATTGGACTCCTATAATTCACCCCTCCACTTT. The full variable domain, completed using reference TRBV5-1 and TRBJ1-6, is KAGVTQTPRYLIKTRGQQVTLSCSPISGHRSVSWYQQTPGQGLQFLFEYFSETQRNKGNFPGRFSGRQFSNSRSEMNVSTLELGDSALYLCASSSGILDSYNSPLHFGNGTRLTVT.

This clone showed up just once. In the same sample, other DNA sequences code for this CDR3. The CDR3 DNA sequence: TGTGCCAGCAGCTTAGGGCTAGCGCCAACCTACGAGCAGTACTTC. Protein: CASSLGLAPTYEQYF. This chain connects TRBV7-2 to TRBJ2-7; D might be TRBD2 (6 bases). The CDR3 covers 15 residues. The germline V gene has CDR1 SGHTA and CDR2 FQGNSA. Trimming cost V 1 base and J 2 bases, with 12 bases left between them. The complete variable domain, with remaining parts taken from reference TRBV7-2 and TRBJ2-7, reads GAGVSQSPSNKVTEKGKDVELRCDPISGHTALYWYRQSLGQGLEFLIYFQGNSAPDKSGLPSDRFSAERTGGSVSTLTIQRTQQEDSAVYLCASSLGLAPTYEQYFGPGTRLTVT.

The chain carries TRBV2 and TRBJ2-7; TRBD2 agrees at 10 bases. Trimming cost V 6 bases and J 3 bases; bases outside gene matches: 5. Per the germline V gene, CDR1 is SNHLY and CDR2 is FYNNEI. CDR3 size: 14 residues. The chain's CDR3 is CASRDGTSVYEQYF. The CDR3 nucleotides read TGTGCCAGCAGGGACGGGACTAGCGTCTACGAGCAGTACTTC.

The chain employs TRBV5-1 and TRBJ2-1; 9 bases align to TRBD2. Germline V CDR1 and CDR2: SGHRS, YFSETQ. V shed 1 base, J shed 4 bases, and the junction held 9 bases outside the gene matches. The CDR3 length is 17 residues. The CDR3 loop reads CASSLLAGGEGYNEQFF. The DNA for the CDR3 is TGCGCCAGCAGCTTGTTGGCGGGAGGGGAGGGGTACAATGAGCAGTTCTTC.

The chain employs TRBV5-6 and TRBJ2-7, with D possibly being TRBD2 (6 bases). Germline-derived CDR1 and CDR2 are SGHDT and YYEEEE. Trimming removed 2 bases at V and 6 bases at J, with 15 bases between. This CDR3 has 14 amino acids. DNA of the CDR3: TGTGCCAGCAGCTTTGGGCTAGCGACCCTCGAGCAGTACTTC. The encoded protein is CASSFGLATLEQYF.

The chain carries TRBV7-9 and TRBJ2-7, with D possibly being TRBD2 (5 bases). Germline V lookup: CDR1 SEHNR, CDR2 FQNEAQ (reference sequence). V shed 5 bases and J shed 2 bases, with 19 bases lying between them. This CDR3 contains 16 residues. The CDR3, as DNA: TGTGCCAGCAGCGCCACCCTAGCTAGCCAACCCTACGAGCAGTACTTC. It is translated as CASSATLASQPYEQYF.

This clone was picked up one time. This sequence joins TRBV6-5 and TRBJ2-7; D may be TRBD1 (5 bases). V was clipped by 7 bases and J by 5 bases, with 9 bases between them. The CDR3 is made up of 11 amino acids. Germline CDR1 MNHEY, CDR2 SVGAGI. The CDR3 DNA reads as TGTGCCAGCATCCAGGGTGACGAGCAGTACTTC. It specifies CASIQGDEQYF.

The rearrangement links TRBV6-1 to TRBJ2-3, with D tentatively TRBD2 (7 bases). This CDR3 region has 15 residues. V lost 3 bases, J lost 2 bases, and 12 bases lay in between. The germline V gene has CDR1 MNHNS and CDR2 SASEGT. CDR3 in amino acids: CASSDRGAYTDTQYF. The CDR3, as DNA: TGTGCCAGCAGTGACCGGGGGGCCTACACAGATACGCAGTATTTT.

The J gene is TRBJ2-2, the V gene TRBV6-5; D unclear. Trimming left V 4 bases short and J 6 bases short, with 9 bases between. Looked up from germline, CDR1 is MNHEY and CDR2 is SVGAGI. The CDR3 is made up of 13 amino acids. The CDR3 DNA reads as TGTGCCAGCAGTTTCGGCGGCCCCGGGGAGCTGTTTTTT. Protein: CASSFGGPGELFF.

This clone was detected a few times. Here the CDR3 reads CASSPEEDRALTAFF. The CDR3 nucleotides read TGTGCCAGCAGTCCCGAAGAGGACAGGGCTCTTACGGCTTTCTTT. The rearrangement links TRBV6-4 to TRBJ1-1, with TRBD1 identical over 8 bases. This CDR3 comprises 15 residues. The germline V gene has CDR1 MRHNA and CDR2 SNTAGT. The V segment lost 5 bases and the J segment 11 bases; nucleotides outside the gene matches: 16.

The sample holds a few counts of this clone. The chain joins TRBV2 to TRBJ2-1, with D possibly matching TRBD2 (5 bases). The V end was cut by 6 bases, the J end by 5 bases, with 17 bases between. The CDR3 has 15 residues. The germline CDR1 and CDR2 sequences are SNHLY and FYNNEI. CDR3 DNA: TGTGCCAGCAGAGCCCTAGCAGAGCATGACAATGAGCAGTTCTTC. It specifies CASRALAEHDNEQFF.

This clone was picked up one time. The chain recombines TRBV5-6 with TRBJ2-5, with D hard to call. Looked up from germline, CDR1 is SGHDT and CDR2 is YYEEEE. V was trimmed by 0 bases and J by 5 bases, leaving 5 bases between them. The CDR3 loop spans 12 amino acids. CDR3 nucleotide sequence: TGTGCCAGCAGCTTGGGGCTCGAGACCCAGTACTTC. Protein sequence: CASSLGLETQYF.

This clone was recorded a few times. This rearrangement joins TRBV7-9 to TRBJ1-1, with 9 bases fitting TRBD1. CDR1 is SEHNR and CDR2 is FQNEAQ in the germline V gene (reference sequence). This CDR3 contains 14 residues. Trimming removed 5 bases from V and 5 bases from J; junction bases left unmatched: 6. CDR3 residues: CASSQPGQGTEAFF. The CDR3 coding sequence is TGTGCCAGCAGCCAACCAGGACAGGGGACTGAAGCTTTCTTT.

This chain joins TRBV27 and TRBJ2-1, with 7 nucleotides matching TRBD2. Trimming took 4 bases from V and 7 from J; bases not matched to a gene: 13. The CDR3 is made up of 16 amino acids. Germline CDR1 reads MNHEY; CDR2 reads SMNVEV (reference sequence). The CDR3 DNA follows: TGTGCCAGCAGTTCAGGACGGCTGGCGGGGGTAAATGAGCAGTTCTTC. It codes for CASSSGRLAGVNEQFF.

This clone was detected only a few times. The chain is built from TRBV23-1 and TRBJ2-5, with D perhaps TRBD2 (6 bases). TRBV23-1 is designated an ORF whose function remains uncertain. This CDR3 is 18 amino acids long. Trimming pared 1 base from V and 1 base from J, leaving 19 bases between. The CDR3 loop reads CASSQCLRGILIQETQYF. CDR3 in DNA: TGCGCCAGCAGTCAATGCTTGCGGGGAATACTGATCCAAGAGACCCAGTACTTC.

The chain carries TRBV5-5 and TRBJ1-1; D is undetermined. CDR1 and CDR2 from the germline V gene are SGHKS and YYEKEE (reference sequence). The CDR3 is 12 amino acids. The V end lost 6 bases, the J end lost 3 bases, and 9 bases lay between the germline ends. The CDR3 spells CASTIGDTEAFF. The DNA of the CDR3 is TGTGCCAGCACGATCGGGGACACTGAAGCTTTCTTT.

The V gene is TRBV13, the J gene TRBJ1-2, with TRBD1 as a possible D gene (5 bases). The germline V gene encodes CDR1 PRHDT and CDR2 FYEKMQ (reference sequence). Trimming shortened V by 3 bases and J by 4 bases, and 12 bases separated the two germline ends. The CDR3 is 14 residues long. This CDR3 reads CASSFRGIGYGYTF. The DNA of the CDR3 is TGTGCCAGCAGCTTCCGGGGGATAGGCTATGGCTACACCTTC.

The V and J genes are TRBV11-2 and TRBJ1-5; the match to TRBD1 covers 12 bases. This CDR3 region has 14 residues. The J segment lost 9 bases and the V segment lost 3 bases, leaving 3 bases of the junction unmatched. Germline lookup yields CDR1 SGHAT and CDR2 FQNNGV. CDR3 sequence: CASSLGQGAMPQHF. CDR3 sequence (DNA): TGTGCCAGCAGCTTGGGACAGGGGGCGATGCCCCAGCATTTT. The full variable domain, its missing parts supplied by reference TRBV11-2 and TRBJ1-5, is EAGVAQSPRYKIIEKRQSVAFWCNPISGHATLYWYQQILGQGPKLLIQFQNNGVVDDSQLPKDRFSAERLKGVDSTLKIQPAKLEDSAVYLCASSLGQGAMPQHFGDGTRLSIL.

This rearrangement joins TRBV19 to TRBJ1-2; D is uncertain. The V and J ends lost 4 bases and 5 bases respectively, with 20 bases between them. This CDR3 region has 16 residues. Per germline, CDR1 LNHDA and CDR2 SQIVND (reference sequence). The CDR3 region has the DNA TGTGCCAGTAGTAAACGGCTGCTCACTACAAGATATGGCTACACCTTC. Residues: CASSKRLLTTRYGYTF.

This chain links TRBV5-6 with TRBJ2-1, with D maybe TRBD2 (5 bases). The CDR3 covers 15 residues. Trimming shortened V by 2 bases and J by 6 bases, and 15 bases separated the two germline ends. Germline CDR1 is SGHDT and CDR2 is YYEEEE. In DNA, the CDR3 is TGTGCCAGCAGCTTAAGTGGGAGTTTCTTCAATGAGCAGTTCTTC. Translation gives CASSLSGSFFNEQFF.

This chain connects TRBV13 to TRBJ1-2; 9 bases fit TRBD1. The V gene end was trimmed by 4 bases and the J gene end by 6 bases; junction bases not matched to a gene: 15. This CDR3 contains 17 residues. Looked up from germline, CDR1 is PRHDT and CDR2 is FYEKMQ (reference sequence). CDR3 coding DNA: TGTGCCAGCAGCTCCTGGGGACAGGGAGAGTCTGTCAATGGCTACACCTTC. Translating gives CASSSWGQGESVNGYTF.

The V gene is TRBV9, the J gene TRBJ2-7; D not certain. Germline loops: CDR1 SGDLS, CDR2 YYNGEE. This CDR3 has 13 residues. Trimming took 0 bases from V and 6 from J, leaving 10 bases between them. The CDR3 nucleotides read TGTGCCAGCAGCGTAGGAGCTACCCCCGAGCAGTACTTC. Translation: CASSVGATPEQYF.

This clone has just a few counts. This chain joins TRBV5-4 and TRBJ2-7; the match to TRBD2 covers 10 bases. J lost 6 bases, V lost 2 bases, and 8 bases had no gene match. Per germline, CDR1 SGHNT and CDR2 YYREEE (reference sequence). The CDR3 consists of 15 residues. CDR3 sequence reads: CASSFRAGGRVEQYF. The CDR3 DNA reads TGTGCCAGCAGCTTCAGAGCGGGAGGGCGAGTCGAGCAGTACTTC.

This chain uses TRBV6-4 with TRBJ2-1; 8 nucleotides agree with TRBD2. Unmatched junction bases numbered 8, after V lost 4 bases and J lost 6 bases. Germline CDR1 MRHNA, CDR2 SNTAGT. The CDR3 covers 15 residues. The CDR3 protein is CASSARWTSLNEQFF. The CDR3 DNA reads TGTGCCAGCAGTGCTCGGTGGACTAGCCTCAATGAGCAGTTCTTC.